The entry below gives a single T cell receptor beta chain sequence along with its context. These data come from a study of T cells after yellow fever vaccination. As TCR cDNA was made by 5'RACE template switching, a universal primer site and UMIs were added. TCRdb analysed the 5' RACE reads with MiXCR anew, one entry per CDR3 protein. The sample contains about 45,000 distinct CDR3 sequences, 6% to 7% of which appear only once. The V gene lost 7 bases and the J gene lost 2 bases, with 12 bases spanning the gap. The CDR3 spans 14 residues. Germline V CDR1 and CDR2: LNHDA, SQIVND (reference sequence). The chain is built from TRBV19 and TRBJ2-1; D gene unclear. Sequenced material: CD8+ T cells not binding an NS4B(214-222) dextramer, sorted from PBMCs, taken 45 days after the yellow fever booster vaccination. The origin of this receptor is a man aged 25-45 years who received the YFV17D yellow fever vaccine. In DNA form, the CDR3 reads TGTGCCAGTAAGGGTGTCAATCCCTACAATGAGCAGTTCTTC. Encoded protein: CASKGVNPYNEQFF.